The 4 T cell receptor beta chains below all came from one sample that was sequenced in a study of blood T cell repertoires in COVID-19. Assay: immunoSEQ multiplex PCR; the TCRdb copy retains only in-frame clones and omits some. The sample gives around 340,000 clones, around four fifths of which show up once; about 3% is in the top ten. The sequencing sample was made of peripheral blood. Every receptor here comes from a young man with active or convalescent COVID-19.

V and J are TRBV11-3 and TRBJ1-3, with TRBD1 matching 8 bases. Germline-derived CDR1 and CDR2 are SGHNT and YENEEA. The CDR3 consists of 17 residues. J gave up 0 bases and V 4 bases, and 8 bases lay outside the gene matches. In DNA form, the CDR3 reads TGTGCCAGCAGCTCCCGACAGGGGACCTACTCTGGAAACACCATATATTTT. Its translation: CASSSRQGTYSGNTIYF.

The CDR3 DNA reads TGTGCCTGCCTTGGCAGGGGCCCTAACACCGGGGAGCTGTTTTTT. Translation: CACLGRGPNTGELFF. This rearrangement joins TRBV30 to TRBJ2-2, with a weak D call TRBD1 (6 bases). The CDR3 covers 15 residues. Germline V gene data show CDR1 as GTSNPN and CDR2 as SVGIG (reference sequence). V was trimmed by 6 bases and J by 2 bases, leaving 16 bases between them.

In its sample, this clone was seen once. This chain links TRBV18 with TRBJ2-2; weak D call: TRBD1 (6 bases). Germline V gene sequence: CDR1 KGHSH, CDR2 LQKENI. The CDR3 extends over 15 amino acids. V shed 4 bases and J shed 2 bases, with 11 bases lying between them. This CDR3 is CASSLQQGNTGELFF. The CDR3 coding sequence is TGTGCCAGCTCACTACAACAGGGTAACACCGGGGAGCTGTTTTTT.

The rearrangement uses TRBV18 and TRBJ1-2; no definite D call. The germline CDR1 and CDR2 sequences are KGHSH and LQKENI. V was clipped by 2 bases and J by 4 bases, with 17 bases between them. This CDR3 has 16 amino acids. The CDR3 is CASSPRELGYVYGYTF. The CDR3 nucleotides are TGTGCCAGCTCACCAAGGGAGCTCGGATACGTCTATGGCTACACCTTC.